The 18 T cell receptor beta chains given below trace back to one sample, sequenced in a study of cytomegalovirus exposure and HLA in healthy donors. The PCR employed 60 Vbeta primers together with 13 Jbeta primers. The protocol was immunoSEQ multiplex PCR, while the TCRdb copy is restricted to in-frame clones and leaves out a portion. The profile covers about 55,000 clones, with around 50% appearing a single time and roughly 12% taken by the ten largest. Specimen: PBMCs. The receptors here all came from a human donor in good health.

This chain joins TRBV6-5 and TRBJ1-2; D perhaps matches TRBD1 (6 bases). CDR3 length: 14 amino acids. Trimming removed 2 bases at V and 7 bases at J, with 14 bases between. In germline, CDR1 is MNHEY, CDR2 SVGAGI. The CDR3 region is CASSYRRGSSGYTF. DNA for the CDR3: TGTGCCAGCAGTTACCGCAGGGGAAGTTCTGGCTACACCTTC.

This clone turned up a few times. The chain has TRBV7-6 and TRBJ1-1; 7 nucleotides line up with TRBD1. Trimming removed 4 bases from V and 4 bases from J; junction bases left unmatched: 9. This CDR3 is 15 amino acids long. Germline V gives CDR1 SGHVS, CDR2 FNYEAQ. This chain's CDR3 is CASSSEVGGLTEAFF. CDR3 DNA sequence: TGTGCCAGCAGCTCGGAGGTAGGGGGCCTCACTGAAGCTTTCTTT. The full variable domain, completed using reference TRBV7-6 and TRBJ1-1, is GAGVSQSPRYKVTKRGQDVALRCDPISGHVSLYWYRQALGQGPEFLTYFNYEAQQDKSGLPNDRFSAERPEGSISTLTIQRTEQRDSAMYRCASSSEVGGLTEAFFGQGTRLTVV.

The V and J genes are TRBV18 and TRBJ2-1; 10 bases align to TRBD1. The CDR3 is made up of 15 amino acids. J gave up 5 bases and V 3 bases, and 4 bases lay outside the gene matches. CDR1 KGHSH and CDR2 LQKENI come from the germline V gene. The CDR3, as DNA: TGTGCCAGCTCACCGCAAGGGACAGGGGACAATGAGCAGTTCTTC. This encodes CASSPQGTGDNEQFF.

The chain recombines TRBV6-1 with TRBJ2-7, with 7 nucleotides matching TRBD1. Losses at the gene ends were 3 bases for V and 2 bases for J; bases not matched to a gene: 1. This CDR3 spans 13 amino acids. Germline-derived CDR1 and CDR2 are MNHNS and SASEGT. CDR3 sequence: CASSDQGAYEQYF. The CDR3 coding sequence is TGTGCCAGCAGTGATCAGGGGGCCTACGAGCAGTACTTC.

The gene calls are TRBV9 and TRBJ1-1, with a weak D call TRBD1 (6 bases). Germline CDR1 SGDLS, CDR2 YYNGEE. The CDR3 has 16 amino acids. V lost 4 bases to trimming and J lost 2 bases, with 18 bases between them. CDR3 bases: TGTGCCAGCAGCCCCCGACAGGTGGGGTTTAACACTGAAGCTTTCTTT. Its protein product is CASSPRQVGFNTEAFF.

This chain connects TRBV6-1 to TRBJ2-7; D perhaps matches TRBD2 (8 bases). The germline gives CDR1 MNHNS, CDR2 SASEGT. CDR3 length equals 15 residues. The V gene lost 6 bases and the J gene lost 2 bases, with 17 bases spanning the gap. The DNA of the CDR3 is TGTGCCAGCAGGGAGGGGGCGGGGGGCGCCTACGAGCAGTACTTC. This translates into CASREGAGGAYEQYF.

This chain connects TRBV27 to TRBJ1-2, with TRBD1 identical over 8 bases. V was clipped by 3 bases and J by 8 bases; unmatched bases: 11. In germline, CDR1 is MNHEY, CDR2 SMNVEV (reference sequence). The CDR3 totals 15 residues. This CDR3 is CASSFGTGGSRGYTF. The CDR3 bases are TGTGCCAGCAGTTTTGGGACAGGAGGTTCGAGGGGCTACACCTTC.

The chain links TRBV7-9 to TRBJ1-5; tentative D call: TRBD1 (5 bases). Germline CDR1 is SEHNR and CDR2 is FQNEAQ (reference sequence). Trimming removed 3 bases from V and 4 bases from J, with 10 bases in between. The CDR3 loop spans 14 amino acids. The CDR3 loop reads CASSFGAENQPQHF. DNA for the CDR3: TGTGCCAGCAGCTTTGGGGCGGAAAATCAGCCCCAGCATTTT. Variable domain in full (rest from reference TRBV7-9 and TRBJ1-5): DTGVSQNPRHKITKRGQNVTFRCDPISEHNRLYWYRQTLGQGPEFLTYFQNEAQLEKSRLLSDRFSAERPKGSFSTLEIQRTEQGDSAMYLCASSFGAENQPQHFGDGTRLSIL.

V usage is TRBV30 and J usage is TRBJ2-1; 7 bases line up with TRBD1. This CDR3 has 14 amino acids. V shed 5 bases and J 6 bases; nucleotides not matched to a gene: 10. CDR1 is GTSNPN and CDR2 is SVGIG in the germline V gene (reference sequence). The CDR3 DNA reads TGTGCCTGGTTGGCTGGGGCAGGGGGCAATGAGCAGTTCTTC. This codes for CAWLAGAGGNEQFF.

The chain recombines TRBV18 with TRBJ2-7, with 7 bases that match TRBD1. The CDR3 loop spans 14 amino acids. Unmatched junction bases numbered 7, after V lost 4 bases and J lost 4 bases. Germline loops: CDR1 KGHSH, CDR2 LQKENI. CDR3: CASSLSGQVYEQYF. The CDR3, as DNA: TGTGCCAGCTCACTGAGCGGACAGGTATACGAGCAGTACTTC.

The chain has TRBV10-2 and TRBJ1-2; tentatively, D is TRBD1 (5 bases). The V gene lost 8 bases and the J gene lost 0 bases, with 13 bases spanning the gap. The CDR3 consists of 14 residues. Looked up from germline, CDR1 is WSHSY and CDR2 is SAAADI. The DNA for the CDR3 is TGCGCCAGCCGCCGACAGAATACTAACTATGGCTACACCTTC. It specifies CASRRQNTNYGYTF.

This clone was counted only a few times. The V call is TRBV7-9, the J call TRBJ2-1; tentative D call: TRBD1 (5 bases). Germline values: CDR1 SEHNR, CDR2 FQNEAQ (reference sequence). The length of the CDR3 is 15 residues. Trimming left V 1 base short and J 8 bases short, with 15 bases between. The chain's CDR3 is CASSLGNSGRDEQFF. CDR3 bases: TGTGCCAGCAGCTTAGGCAACAGTGGCAGGGATGAGCAGTTCTTC.

J is TRBJ2-1 and V is TRBV5-1; D is unresolved. V was pared by 4 bases and J by 4 bases, with 15 bases between. Germline V gives CDR1 SGHRS, CDR2 YFSETQ. The CDR3 is 15 amino acids. CDR3 nucleotide sequence: TGCGCCAGCAGCCCCGGCGGCAGAAGATACAATGAGCAGTTCTTC. Translation: CASSPGGRRYNEQFF.

This clone was detected a few times. The gene calls are TRBV6-5 and TRBJ2-1, with TRBD1 matching 12 bases. The junction had 5 bases not matched to a gene; V was cut back by 7 bases and J by 7 bases. Germline V gene data show CDR1 as MNHEY and CDR2 as SVGAGI. The CDR3 runs 14 residues. The CDR3, as DNA: TGTGCCAGCAATGAGGGACAGGGGGCGAATGAGCAGTTCTTC. Its protein product is CASNEGQGANEQFF.

V is TRBV4-1 and J is TRBJ1-2, with unresolved D. CDR1 and CDR2 (germline): MGHRA, YSYEKL. Trimming took 0 bases from V and 4 from J, leaving 15 bases between them. This CDR3 contains 16 residues. CDR3 residues: CASSQDRVLRAYGYTF. The DNA for the CDR3 is TGCGCCAGCAGCCAAGATCGGGTGTTGAGAGCCTATGGCTACACCTTC.

This chain links TRBV6-5 with TRBJ1-3, with no clear D. This CDR3 has 15 residues. The germline V gene encodes CDR1 MNHEY and CDR2 SVGAGI. Trimming left V 0 bases short and J 0 bases short, with 6 bases between. CDR3 nucleotides: TGTGCCAGCAGTTACTCGCCGAGCTCTGGAAACACCATATATTTT. This translates into CASSYSPSSGNTIYF.

V is TRBV6-5 and J is TRBJ1-3, with TRBD1 matching 11 bases. Unmatched junction bases numbered 1, after V lost 6 bases and J lost 0 bases. The germline CDR1 and CDR2 sequences are MNHEY and SVGAGI. The CDR3 covers 15 residues. The chain's CDR3 is CASRDRGLSGNTIYF. CDR3 bases: TGTGCCAGCAGGGACAGGGGGCTCTCTGGAAACACCATATATTTT.

The J gene is TRBJ2-7, the V gene TRBV4-2; D is uncertain. Trimming shortened V by 3 bases and J by 4 bases, and 7 bases separated the two germline ends. The CDR3 covers 12 residues. The V gene's germline CDR1 is LGHNA and CDR2 YNFKEQ. This CDR3 is CASSHYRYEQYF. The CDR3 DNA follows: TGTGCCAGCAGCCATTATAGATACGAGCAGTACTTC.